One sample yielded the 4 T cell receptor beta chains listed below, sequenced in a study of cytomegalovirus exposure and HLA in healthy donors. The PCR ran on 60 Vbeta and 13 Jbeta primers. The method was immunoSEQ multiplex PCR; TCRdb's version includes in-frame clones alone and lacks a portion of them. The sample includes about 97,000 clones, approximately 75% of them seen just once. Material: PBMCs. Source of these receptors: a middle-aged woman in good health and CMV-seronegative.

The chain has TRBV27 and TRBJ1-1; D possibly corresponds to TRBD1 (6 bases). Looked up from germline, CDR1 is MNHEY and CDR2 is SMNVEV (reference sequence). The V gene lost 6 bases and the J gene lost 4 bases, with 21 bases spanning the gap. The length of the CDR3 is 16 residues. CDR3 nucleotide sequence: TGTGCCAGCAGCAACTACTTCCAGGGGTATTTCACTGAAGCTTTCTTT. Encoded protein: CASSNYFQGYFTEAFF.

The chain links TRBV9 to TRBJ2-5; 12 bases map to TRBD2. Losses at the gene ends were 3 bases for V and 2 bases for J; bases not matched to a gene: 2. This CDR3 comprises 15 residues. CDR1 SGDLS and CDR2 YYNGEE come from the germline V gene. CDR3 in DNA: TGTGCCAGCAGCGCCGGACTAGCGGGGCAAGAGACCCAGTACTTC. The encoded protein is CASSAGLAGQETQYF.

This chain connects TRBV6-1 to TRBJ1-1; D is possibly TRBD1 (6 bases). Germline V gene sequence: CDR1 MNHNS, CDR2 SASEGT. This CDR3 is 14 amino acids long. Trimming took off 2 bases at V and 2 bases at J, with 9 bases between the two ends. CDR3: CASSEPGVNTEAFF. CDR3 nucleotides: TGTGCCAGCAGTGAACCAGGGGTTAACACTGAAGCTTTCTTT.

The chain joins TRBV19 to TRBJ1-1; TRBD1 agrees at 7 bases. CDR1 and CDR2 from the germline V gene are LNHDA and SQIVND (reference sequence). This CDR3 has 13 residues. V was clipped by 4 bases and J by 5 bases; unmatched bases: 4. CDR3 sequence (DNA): TGTGCCAGTAGTAAGGGGGCGAAAACTGAAGCTTTCTTT. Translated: CASSKGAKTEAFF. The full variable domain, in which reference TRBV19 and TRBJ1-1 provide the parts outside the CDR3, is DGGITQSPKYLFRKEGQNVTLSCEQNLNHDAMYWYRQDPGQGLRLIYYSQIVNDFQKGDIAEGYSVSREKKESFPLTVTSAQKNPTAFYLCASSKGAKTEAFFGQGTRLTVV.